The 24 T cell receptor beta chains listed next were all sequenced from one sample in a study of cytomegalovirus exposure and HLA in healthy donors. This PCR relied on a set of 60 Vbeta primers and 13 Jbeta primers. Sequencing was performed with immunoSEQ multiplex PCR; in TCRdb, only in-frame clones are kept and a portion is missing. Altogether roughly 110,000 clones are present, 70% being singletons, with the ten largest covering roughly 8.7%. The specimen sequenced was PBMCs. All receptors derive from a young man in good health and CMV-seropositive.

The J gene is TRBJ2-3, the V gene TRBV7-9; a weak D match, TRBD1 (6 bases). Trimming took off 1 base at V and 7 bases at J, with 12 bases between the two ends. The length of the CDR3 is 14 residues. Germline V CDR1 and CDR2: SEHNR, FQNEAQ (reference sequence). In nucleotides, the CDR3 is TGTGCCAGCAGCTTAGTAACAGGGACGAATACGCAGTATTTT. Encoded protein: CASSLVTGTNTQYF.

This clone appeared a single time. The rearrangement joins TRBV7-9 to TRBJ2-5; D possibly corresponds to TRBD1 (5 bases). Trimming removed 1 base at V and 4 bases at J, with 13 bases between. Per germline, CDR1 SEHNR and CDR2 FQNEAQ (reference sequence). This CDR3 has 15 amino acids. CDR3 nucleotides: TGTGCCAGCAGCTTAGGCAGACAGTCACGAGAGACCCAGTACTTC. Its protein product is CASSLGRQSRETQYF.

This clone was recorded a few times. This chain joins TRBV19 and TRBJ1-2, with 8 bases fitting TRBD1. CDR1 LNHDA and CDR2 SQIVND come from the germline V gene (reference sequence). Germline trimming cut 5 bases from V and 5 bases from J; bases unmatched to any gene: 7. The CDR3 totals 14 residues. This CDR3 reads CASSPDRVGYGYTF. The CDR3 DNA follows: TGTGCCAGTAGTCCGGACAGGGTGGGTTATGGCTACACCTTC.

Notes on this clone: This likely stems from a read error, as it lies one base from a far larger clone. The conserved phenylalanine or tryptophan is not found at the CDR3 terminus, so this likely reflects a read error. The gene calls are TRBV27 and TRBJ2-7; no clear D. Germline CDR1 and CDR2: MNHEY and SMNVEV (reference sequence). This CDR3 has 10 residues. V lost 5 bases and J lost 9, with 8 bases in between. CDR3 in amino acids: CASSPAGQYI. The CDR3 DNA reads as TGTGCCAGCAGTCCCGCTGGGCAGTACATC.

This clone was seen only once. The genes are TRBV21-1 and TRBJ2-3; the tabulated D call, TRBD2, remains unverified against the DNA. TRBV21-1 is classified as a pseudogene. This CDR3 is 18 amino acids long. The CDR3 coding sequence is TGTGCCAGCAGCTACCTCGGAGGCCGCTCCTTGAGCACAGATACGCAGTATTTT. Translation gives CASSYLGGRSLSTDTQYF.

Written as DNA, the CDR3 is TGTGCCAGCAGACAGACAGGGGGCGAGCAGTACTTC. Protein product: CASRQTGGEQYF. The chain carries TRBV6-6 and TRBJ2-7; TRBD1 matches at 9 bases. The CDR3 sequence is 12 residues long. V shed 6 bases and J 6 bases; nucleotides not matched to a gene: 3. CDR1 is MNHNY, CDR2 SVGAGI, per germline (reference sequence).

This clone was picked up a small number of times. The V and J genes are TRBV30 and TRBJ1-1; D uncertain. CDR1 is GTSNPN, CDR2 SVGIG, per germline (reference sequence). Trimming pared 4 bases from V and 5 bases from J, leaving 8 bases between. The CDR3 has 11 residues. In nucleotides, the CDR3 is TGTGCCTGGAATCGGCGGACTGAAGCTTTCTTT. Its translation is CAWNRRTEAFF.

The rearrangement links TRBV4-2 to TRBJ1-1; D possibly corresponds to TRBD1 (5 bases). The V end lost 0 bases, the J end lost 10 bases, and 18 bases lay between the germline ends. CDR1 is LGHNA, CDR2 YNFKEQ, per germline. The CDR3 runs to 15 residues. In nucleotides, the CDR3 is TGTGCCAGCAGCCAAGATGGGGAGGGAGGGACGGGAGCTTTCTTT. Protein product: CASSQDGEGGTGAFF.

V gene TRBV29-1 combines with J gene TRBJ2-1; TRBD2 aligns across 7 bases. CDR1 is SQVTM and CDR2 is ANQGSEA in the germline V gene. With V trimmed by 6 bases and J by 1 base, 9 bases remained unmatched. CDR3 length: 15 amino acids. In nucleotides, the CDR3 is TGCAGCGTCCCGACCGGCGGGAGTTCCTACAATGAGCAGTTCTTC. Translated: CSVPTGGSSYNEQFF.

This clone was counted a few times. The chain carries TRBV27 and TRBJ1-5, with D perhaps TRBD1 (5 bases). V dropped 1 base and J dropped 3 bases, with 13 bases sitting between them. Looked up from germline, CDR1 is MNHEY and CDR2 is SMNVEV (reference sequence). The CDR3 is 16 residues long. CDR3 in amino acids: CASSLYVGHNNQPQHF. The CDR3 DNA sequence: TGTGCCAGCAGTTTATATGTAGGACACAACAATCAGCCCCAGCATTTT.

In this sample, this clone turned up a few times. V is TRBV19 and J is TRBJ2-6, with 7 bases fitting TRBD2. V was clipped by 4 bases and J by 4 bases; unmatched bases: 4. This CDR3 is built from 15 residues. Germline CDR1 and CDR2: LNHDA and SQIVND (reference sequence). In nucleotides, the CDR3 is TGTGCCAGTAGTAGGGGAGGGAGGGGGGCCAACGTCCTGACTTTC. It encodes CASSRGGRGANVLTF.

The CDR3 nucleotides are TGTGCCAGCAGCGGACCGGGACAGGGGTCGAATCAGCCCCAGCATTTT. Translation gives CASSGPGQGSNQPQHF. V gene TRBV9 combines with J gene TRBJ1-5; 10 positions match TRBD1. V was clipped by 3 bases and J by 4 bases; unmatched bases: 7. The CDR3 sequence is 16 residues long. CDR1 is SGDLS and CDR2 is YYNGEE in the germline V gene.

CDR3 residues: CASGPHPQGAPEQYV. CDR3 nucleotides: TGTGCTAGTGGTCCGCACCCCCAGGGGGCACCCGAGCAGTACGTC. This chain joins TRBV12-5 and TRBJ2-7, with TRBD1 matching over 8 bases. This CDR3 has 15 amino acids. CDR1 is LGHNT and CDR2 is FRNRAP in the germline V gene. With 5 bases clipped from V and 6 bases from J, the junction kept 12 bases outside the gene matches.

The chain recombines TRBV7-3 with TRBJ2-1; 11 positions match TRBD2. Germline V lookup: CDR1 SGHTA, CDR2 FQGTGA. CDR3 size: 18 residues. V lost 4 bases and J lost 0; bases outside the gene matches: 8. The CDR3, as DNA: TGTGCCAGCAGCTCCTCTAGCGGGAGGACAAACTCCTACAATGAGCAGTTCTTC. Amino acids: CASSSSSGRTNSYNEQFF.

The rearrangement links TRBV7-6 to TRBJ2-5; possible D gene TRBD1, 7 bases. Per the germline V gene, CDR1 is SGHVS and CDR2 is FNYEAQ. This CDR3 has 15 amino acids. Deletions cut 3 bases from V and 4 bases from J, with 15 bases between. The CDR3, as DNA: TGTGCCAGCAGCTTTAGGGGGCAGGGAGGAGAGACCCAGTACTTC. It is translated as CASSFRGQGGETQYF.

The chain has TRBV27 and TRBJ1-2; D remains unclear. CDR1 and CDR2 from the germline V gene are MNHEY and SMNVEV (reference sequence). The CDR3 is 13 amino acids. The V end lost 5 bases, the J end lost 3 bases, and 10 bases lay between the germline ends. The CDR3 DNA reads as TGTGCCAGCAGTCTCAGTATATACTATGGCTACACCTTC. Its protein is CASSLSIYYGYTF.

The CDR3 nucleotides read TGCGCCAGCAGCTTTAGCGGGGGGACTAATGAGCAGTTCTTC. Protein product: CASSFSGGTNEQFF. This rearrangement joins TRBV5-1 to TRBJ2-1, with 10 nucleotides matching TRBD2. After removal of 2 bases from V and 7 bases from J, the junction contained 3 bases not matched to a gene. Looked up from germline, CDR1 is SGHRS and CDR2 is YFSETQ. The CDR3 runs to 14 residues.

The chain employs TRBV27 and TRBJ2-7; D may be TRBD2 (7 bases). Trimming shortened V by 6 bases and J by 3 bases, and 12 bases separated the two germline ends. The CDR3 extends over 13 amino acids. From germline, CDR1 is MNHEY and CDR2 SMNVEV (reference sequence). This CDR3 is CASSPGEGYEQYV. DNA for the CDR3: TGTGCCAGCAGCCCAGGGGAGGGCTACGAGCAGTACGTC.

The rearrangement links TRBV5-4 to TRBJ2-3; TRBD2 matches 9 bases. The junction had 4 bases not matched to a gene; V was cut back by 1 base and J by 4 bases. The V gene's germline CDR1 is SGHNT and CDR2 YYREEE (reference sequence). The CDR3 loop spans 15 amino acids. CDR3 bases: TGTGCCAGCAGCTTGACGACTAGCGGTGCAGATACGCAGTATTTT. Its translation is CASSLTTSGADTQYF. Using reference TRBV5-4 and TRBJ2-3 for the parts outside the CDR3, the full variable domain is ETGVTQSPTHLIKTRGQQVTLRCSSQSGHNTVSWYQQALGQGPQFIFQYYREEENGRGNFPPRFSGLQFPNYSSELNVNALELDDSALYLCASSLTTSGADTQYFGPGTRLTVL.

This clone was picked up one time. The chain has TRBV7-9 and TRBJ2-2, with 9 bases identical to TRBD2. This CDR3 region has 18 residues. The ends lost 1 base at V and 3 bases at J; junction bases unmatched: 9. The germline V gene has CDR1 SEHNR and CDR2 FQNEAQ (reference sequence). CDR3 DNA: TGTGCCAGCAGCTTAGGACGTAGCGGGAGATTTCACACCGGGGAGCTGTTTTTT. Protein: CASSLGRSGRFHTGELFF.

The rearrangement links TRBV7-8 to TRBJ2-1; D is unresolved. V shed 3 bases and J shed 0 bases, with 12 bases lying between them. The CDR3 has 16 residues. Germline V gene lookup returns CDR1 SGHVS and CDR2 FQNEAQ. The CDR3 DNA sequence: TGTGCCAGCAGCTTCGCCTCTCCGAGCTCCTACAATGAGCAGTTCTTC. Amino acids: CASSFASPSSYNEQFF.

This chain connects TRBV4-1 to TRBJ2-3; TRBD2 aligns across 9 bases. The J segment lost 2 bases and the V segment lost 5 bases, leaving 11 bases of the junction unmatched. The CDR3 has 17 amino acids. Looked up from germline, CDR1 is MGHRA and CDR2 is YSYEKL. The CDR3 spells CASSDAGTSSFTDTQYF. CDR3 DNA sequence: TGCGCCAGCAGCGATGCCGGGACTAGCTCCTTCACAGATACGCAGTATTTT.

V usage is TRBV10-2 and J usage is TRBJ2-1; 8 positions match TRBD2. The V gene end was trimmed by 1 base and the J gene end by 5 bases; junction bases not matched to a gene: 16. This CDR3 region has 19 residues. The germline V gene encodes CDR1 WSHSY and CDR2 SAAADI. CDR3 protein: CASSEYPGQRGSLDNEQFF. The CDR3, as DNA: TGCGCCAGCAGTGAGTATCCAGGCCAGCGGGGGAGTTTGGACAATGAGCAGTTCTTC.

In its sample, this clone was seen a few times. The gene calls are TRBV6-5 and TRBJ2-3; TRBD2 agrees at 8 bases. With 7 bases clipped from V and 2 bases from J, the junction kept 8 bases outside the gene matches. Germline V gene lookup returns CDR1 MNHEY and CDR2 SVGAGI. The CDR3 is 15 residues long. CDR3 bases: TGTGCCAGCACCGACCTACTAGCGGCCACAGATACGCAGTATTTT. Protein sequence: CASTDLLAATDTQYF.